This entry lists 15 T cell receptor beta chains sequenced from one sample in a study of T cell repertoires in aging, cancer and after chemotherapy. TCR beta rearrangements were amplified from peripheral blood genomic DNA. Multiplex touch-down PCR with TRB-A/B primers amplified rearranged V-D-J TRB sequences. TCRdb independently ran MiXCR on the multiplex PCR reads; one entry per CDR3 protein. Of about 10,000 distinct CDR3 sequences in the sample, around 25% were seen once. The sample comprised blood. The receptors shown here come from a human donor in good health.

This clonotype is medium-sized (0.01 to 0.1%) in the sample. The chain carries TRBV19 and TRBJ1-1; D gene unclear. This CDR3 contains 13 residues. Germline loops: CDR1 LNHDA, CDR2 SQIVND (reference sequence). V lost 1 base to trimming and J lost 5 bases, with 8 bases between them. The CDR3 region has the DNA TGTGCCAGTAGTATAGTGCCGGGTACTGAAGCTTTCTTT. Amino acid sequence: CASSIVPGTEAFF.

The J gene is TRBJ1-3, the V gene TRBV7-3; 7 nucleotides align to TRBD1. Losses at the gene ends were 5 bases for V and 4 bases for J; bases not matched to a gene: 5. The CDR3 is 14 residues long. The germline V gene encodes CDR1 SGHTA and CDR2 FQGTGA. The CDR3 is CASSPRGAGNTIYF. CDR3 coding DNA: TGTGCCAGCAGCCCCAGGGGGGCCGGAAACACCATATATTTT.

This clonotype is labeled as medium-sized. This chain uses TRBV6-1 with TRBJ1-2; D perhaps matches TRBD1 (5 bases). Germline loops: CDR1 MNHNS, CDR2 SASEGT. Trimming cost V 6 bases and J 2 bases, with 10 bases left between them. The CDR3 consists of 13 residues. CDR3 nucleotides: TGTGCCAGCAGCGACAGAATCAACTATGGCTACACCTTC. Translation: CASSDRINYGYTF.

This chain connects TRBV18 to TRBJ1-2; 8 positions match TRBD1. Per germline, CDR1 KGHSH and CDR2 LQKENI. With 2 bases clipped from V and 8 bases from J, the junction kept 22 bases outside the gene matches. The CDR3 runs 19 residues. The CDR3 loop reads CASSPYSSVAGRRGQGYTF. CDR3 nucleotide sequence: TGTGCCAGCTCACCATACTCGTCCGTGGCGGGGCGCAGGGGGCAAGGCTACACCTTC.

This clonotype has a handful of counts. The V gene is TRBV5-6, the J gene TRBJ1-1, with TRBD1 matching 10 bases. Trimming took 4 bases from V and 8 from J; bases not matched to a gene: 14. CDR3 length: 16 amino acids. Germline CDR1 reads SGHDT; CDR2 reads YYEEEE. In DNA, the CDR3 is TGTGCCAGCAGCCCCGGGACAGGGGTGGGGTCTTGGGAAGCTTTCTTT. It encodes CASSPGTGVGSWEAFF. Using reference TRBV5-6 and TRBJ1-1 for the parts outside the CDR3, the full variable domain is DAGVTQSPTHLIKTRGQQVTLRCSPKSGHDTVSWYQQALGQGPQFIFQYYEEEERQRGNFPDRFSGHQFPNYSSELNVNALLLGDSALYLCASSPGTGVGSWEAFFGQGTRLTVV.

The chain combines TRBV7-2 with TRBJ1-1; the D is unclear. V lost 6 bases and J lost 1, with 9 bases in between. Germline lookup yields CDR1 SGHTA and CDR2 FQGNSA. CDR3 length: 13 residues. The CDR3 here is CASRVQRNTEAFF. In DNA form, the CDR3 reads TGTGCCAGCAGGGTTCAAAGGAACACTGAAGCTTTCTTT. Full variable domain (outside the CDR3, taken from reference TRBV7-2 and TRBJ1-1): GAGVSQSPSNKVTEKGKDVELRCDPISGHTALYWYRQSLGQGLEFLIYFQGNSAPDKSGLPSDRFSAERTGGSVSTLTIQRTQQEDSAVYLCASRVQRNTEAFFGQGTRLTVV.

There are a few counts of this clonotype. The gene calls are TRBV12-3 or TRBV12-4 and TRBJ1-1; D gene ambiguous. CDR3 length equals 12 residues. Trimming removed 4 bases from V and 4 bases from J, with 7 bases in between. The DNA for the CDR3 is TGTGCCAGCAGTTACGGACCCACTGAAGCTTTCTTT. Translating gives CASSYGPTEAFF.

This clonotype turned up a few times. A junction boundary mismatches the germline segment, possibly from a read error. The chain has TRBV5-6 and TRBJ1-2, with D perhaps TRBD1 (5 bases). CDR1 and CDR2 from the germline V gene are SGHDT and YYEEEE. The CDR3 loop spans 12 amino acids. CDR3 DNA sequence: TGCGCCAGCAGGCAGGGTCTAGACGGCTACACCTTC. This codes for CASRQGLDGYTF.

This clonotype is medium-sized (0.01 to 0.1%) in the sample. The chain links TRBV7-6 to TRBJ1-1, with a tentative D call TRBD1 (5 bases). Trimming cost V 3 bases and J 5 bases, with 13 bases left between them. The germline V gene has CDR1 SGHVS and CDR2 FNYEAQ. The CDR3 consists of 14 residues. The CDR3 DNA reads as TGTGCCAGCAGCTTGGGGCGGGGGGTGACTGAAGCTTTCTTT. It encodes CASSLGRGVTEAFF.

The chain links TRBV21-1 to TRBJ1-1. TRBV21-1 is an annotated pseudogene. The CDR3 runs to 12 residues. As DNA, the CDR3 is TGTGCCAGGCGATCTAATAGGTTGAAGGCTTTCTTT. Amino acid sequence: CARRSNRLKAFF.

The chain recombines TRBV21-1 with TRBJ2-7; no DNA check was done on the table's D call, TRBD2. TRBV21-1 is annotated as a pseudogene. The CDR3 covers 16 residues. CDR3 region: CASSNIRAGEPYEQYF. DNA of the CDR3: TGTGCCAGCAGCAATATTAGGGCAGGGGAGCCCTACGAGCAGTACTTC.

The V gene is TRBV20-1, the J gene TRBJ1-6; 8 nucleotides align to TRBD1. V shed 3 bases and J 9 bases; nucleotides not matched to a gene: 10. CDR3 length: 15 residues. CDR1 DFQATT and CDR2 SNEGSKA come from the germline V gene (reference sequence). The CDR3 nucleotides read TGCAGTGCTAGCTATCGGACAGGGCTAGGTTCACCCCTCCACTTT. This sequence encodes CSASYRTGLGSPLHF.

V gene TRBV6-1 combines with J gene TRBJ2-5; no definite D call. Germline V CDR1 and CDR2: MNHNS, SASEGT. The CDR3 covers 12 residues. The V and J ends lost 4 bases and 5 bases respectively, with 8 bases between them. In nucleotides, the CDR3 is TGTGCCAGCAGTGTCCTAGGGGAGACCCAGTACTTC. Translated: CASSVLGETQYF.

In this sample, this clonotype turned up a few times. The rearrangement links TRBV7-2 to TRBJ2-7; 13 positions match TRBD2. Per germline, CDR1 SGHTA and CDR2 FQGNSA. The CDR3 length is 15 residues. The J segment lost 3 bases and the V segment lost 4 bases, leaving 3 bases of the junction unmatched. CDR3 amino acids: CASSSTSGGGYEQYF. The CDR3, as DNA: TGTGCCAGCAGCTCAACTAGCGGGGGGGGCTACGAGCAGTACTTC. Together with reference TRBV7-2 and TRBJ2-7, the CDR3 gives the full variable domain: GAGVSQSPSNKVTEKGKDVELRCDPISGHTALYWYRQSLGQGLEFLIYFQGNSAPDKSGLPSDRFSAERTGGSVSTLTIQRTQQEDSAVYLCASSSTSGGGYEQYFGPGTRLTVT.

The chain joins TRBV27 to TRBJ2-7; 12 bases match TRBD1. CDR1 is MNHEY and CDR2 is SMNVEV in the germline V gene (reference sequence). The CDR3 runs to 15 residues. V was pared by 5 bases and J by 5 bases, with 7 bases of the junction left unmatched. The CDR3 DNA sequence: TGTGCCAGCAGTGCGGGGGACAGGGGGCTCCACGAGCAGTACTTC. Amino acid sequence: CASSAGDRGLHEQYF.